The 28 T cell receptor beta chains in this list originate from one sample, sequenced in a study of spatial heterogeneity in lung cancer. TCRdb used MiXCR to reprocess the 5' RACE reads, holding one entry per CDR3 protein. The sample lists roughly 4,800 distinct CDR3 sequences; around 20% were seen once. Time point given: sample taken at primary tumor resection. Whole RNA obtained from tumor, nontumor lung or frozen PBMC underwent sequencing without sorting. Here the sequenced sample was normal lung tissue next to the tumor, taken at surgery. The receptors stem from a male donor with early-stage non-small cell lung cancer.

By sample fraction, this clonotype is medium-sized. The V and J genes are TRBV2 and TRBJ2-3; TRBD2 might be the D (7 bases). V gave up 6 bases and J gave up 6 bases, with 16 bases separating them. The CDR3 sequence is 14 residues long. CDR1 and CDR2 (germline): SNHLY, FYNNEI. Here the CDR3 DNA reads TGTGCCAGCAGCCCCGGAGGGGGGGCCGATACGCAGTATTTT. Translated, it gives CASSPGGGADTQYF.

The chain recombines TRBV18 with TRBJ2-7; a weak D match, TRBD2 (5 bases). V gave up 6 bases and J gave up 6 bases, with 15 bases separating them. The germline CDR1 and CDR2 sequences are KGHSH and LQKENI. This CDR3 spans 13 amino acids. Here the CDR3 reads CASSPARGAEQYF. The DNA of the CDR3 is TGTGCCAGCTCCCCCGCCCGGGGTGCCGAGCAGTACTTC.

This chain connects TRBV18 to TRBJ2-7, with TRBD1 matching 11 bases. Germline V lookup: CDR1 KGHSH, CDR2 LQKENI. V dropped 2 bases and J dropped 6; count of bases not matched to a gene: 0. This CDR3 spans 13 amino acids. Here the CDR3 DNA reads TGTGCCAGCTCACCAGGACAGGGGGCCGAGCAGTACGTC. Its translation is CASSPGQGAEQYV.

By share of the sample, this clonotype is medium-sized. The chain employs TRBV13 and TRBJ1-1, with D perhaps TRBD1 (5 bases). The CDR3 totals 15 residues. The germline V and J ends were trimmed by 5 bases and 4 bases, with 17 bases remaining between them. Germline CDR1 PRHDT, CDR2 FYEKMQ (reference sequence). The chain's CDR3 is CASSLFGRGSTEAFF. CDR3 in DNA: TGTGCCAGCAGCCTCTTTGGGAGGGGAAGCACTGAAGCTTTCTTT.

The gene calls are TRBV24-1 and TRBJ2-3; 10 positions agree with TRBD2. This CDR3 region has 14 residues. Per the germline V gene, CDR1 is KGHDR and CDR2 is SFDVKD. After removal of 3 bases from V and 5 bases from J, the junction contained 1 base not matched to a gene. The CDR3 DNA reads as TGTGCCACCAGTGATCAGCGGGGGGGAGATACGCAGTATTTT. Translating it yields CATSDQRGGDTQYF.

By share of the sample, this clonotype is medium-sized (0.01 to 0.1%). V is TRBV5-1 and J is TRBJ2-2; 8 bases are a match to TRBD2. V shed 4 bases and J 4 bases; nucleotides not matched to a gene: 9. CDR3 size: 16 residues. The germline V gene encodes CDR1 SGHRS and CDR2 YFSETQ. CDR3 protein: CASSGSGTSGTGELFF. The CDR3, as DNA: TGCGCCAGCAGCGGATCCGGGACTAGTGGCACCGGGGAGCTGTTTTTT.

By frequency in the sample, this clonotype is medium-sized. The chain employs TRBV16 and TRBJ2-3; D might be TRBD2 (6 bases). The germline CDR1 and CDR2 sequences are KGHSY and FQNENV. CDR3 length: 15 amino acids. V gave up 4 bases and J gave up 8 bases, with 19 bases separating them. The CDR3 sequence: CASSPGLPGASTQYF. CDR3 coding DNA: TGTGCCAGCAGCCCAGGACTACCCGGGGCTTCTACGCAGTATTTT.

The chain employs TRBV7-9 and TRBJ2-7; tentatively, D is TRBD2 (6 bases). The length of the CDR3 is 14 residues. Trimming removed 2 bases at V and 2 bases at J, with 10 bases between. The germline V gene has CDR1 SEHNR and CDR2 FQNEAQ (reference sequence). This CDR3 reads CASSLQLAPYEQYF. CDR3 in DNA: TGTGCCAGCAGCTTACAACTAGCCCCCTACGAGCAGTACTTC.

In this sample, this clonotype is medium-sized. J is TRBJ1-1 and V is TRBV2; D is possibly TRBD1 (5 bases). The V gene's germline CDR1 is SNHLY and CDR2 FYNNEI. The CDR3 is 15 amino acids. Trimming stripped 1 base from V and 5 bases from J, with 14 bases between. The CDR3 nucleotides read TGTGCCAGCAGTGAAGAGGCAGGGAGGGGAACTGAAGCTTTCTTT. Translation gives CASSEEAGRGTEAFF.

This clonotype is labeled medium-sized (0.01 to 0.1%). The CDR3 region has the DNA TGTGCCAGCAGTTTAGACGCAGGAGTGGACTACACCTTC. This codes for CASSLDAGVDYTF. The chain is built from TRBV28 and TRBJ1-2; D remains ambiguous. Trimming stripped 2 bases from V and 10 bases from J, with 14 bases between. Germline values: CDR1 MDHEN, CDR2 SYDVKM. The CDR3 extends over 13 amino acids.

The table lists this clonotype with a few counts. CDR3 residues: CASRRQGTDTQYF. As DNA, the CDR3 is TGTGCCAGCAGGCGACAGGGCACAGATACGCAGTATTTT. The genes are TRBV3-1 and TRBJ2-3, with D maybe TRBD1 (6 bases). Per germline, CDR1 LGHDT and CDR2 YNNKEL (reference sequence). With 6 bases removed from V and 1 base from J, the gap between germline ends came to 8 bases. This CDR3 is built from 13 residues.

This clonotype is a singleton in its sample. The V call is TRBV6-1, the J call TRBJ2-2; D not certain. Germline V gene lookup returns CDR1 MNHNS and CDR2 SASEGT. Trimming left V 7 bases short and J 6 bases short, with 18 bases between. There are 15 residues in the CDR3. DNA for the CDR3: TGTGCCAGCACCCGTACCTCAAGGGCGGCCGGGGAGCTGTTTTTT. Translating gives CASTRTSRAAGELFF.

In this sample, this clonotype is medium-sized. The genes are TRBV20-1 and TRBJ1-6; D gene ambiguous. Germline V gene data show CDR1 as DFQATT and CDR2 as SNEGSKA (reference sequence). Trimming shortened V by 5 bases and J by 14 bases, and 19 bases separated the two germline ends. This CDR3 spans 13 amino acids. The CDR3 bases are TGCAGTGCTCGAAACGGCGGCCACGGCGCCCTCCACTTT. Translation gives CSARNGGHGALHF.

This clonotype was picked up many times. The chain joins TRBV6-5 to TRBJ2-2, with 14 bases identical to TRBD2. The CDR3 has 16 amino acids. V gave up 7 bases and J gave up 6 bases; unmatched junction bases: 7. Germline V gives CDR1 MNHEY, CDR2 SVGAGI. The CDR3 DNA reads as TGTGCCAGCACTCGAACGGGACTAGCGGGAGCCGGGGAGCTGTTTTTT. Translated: CASTRTGLAGAGELFF.

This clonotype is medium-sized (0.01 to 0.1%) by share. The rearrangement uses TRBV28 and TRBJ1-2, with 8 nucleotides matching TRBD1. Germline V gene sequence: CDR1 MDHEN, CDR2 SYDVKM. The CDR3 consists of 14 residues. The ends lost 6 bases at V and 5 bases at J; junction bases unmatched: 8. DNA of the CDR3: TGTGCCAGCAGCGCCAGGACAGGGTCATATGGCTACACCTTC. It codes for CASSARTGSYGYTF.

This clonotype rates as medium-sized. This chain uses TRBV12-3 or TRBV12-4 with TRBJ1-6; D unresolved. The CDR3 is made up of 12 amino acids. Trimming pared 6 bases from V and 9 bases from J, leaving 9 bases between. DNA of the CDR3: TGTGCCAGCAGCCTCCGGGGTTCACCCCTCCACTTT. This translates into CASSLRGSPLHF.

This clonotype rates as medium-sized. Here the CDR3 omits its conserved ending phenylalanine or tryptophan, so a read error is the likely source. CDR3 in amino acids: CASSFDSSGESTDTQYS. For the CDR3, the DNA is TGTGCCAGCAGTTTTGACTCTAGCGGGGAAAGCACAGATACGCAGTATTCT. J is TRBJ2-3 and V is TRBV2; 9 bases map to TRBD2. CDR3 length: 17 amino acids. V was pared by 5 bases and J by 0 bases, with 9 bases of the junction left unmatched. Germline V lookup: CDR1 SNHLY, CDR2 FYNNEI.

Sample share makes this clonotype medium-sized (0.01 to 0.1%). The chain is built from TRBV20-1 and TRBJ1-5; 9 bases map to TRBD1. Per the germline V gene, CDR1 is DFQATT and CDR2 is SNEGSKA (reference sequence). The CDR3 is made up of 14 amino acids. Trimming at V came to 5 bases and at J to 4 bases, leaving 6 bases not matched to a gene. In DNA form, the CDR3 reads TGCAGTGCTCGGGGACAGGGAACGAATCAGCCCCAGCATTTT. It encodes CSARGQGTNQPQHF.

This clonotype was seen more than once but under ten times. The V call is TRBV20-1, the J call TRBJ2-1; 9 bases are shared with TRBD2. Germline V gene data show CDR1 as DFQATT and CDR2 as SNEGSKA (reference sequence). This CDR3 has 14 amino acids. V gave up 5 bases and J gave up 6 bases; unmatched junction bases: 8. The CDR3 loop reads CSAYGTSKPNEQFF. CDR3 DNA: TGCAGTGCTTACGGGACTAGCAAACCCAATGAGCAGTTCTTC.

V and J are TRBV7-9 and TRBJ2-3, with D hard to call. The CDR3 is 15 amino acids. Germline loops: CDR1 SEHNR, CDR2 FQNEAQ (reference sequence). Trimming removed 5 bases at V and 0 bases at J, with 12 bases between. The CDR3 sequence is CASSALVSSTDTQYF. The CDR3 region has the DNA TGTGCCAGCAGCGCATTAGTTTCTAGCACAGATACGCAGTATTTT. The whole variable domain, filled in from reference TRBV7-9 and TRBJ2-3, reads DTGVSQNPRHKITKRGQNVTFRCDPISEHNRLYWYRQTLGQGPEFLTYFQNEAQLEKSRLLSDRFSAERPKGSFSTLEIQRTEQGDSAMYLCASSALVSSTDTQYFGPGTRLTVL.

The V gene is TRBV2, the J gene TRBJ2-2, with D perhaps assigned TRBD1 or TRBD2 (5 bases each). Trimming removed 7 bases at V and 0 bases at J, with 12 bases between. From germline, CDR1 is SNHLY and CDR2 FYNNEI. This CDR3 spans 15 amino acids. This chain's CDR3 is CASKKRDANTGELFF. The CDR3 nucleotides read TGTGCCAGCAAAAAACGGGACGCGAACACCGGGGAGCTGTTTTTT.

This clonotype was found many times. For the CDR3, the DNA is TGTGCCAGCAGCCTGAGGGTTTCGGAGCAGTACGTC. Translating gives CASSLRVSEQYV. The chain uses TRBV7-8 and TRBJ2-7, with D possibly being TRBD2 (5 bases). This CDR3 region has 12 residues. Trimming took 5 bases from V and 7 from J, leaving 12 bases between them. Germline values: CDR1 SGHVS, CDR2 FQNEAQ.

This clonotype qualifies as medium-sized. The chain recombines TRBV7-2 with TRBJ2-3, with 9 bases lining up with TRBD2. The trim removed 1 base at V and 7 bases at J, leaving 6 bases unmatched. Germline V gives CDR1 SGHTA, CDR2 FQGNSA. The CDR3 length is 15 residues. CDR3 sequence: CASSLGLAGRNTQYF. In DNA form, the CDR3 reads TGTGCCAGCAGCTTAGGCCTAGCGGGGAGAAATACGCAGTATTTT.

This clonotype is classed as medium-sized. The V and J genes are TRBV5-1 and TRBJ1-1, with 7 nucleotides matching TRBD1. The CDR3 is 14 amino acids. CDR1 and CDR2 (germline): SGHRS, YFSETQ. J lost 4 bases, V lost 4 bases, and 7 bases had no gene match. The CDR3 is CASSHDRVGTEAFF. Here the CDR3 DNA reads TGCGCCAGCAGCCACGACAGGGTCGGCACTGAAGCTTTCTTT.

CDR3 residues: CASSLNGNTIYF. In DNA, the CDR3 is TGCGCCAGCAGCTTGAATGGAAACACCATATATTTT. The V and J genes are TRBV5-1 and TRBJ1-3, with D unclear. Trimming took off 1 base at V and 3 bases at J, with 2 bases between the two ends. This CDR3 has 12 residues. Germline values: CDR1 SGHRS, CDR2 YFSETQ.

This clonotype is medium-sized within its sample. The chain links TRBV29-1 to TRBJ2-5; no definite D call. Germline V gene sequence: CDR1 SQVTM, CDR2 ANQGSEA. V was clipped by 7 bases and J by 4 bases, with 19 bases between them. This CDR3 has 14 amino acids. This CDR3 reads CSAAEWVDGETQYF. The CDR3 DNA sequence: TGCAGCGCCGCTGAGTGGGTTGACGGAGAGACCCAGTACTTC.

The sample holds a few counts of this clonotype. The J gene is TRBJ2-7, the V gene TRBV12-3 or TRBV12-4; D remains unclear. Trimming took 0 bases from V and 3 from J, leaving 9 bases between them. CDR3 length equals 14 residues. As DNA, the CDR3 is TGTGCCAGCAGTTTAGCCAGGAACCTCTACGAGCAGTACTTC. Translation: CASSLARNLYEQYF.

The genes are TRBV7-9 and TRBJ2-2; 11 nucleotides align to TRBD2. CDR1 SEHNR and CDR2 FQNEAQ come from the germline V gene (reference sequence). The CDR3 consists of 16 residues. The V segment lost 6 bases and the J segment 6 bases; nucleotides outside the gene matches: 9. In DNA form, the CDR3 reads TGTGCCAGCAGTTTGACTAGCGGGAATCCATCCGGGGAGCTGTTTTTT. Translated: CASSLTSGNPSGELFF.